This T cell receptor (beta chain) was recovered during a study of T cell responses to AZD1222 COVID-19 vaccine. Trimming left V 3 bases short and J 2 bases short, with 10 bases between. The CDR3 consists of 15 residues. Germline loops: CDR1 SEHNR, CDR2 FQNEAQ (reference sequence). Profiling relied on immunoSEQ multiplex PCR, and the TCRdb table lists in-frame clones only, not all of them. The table shows roughly 190,000 clones, with roughly 88% occurring only once. The study, taken as a whole, reports: Reportedly, close to half of spike-specific TCRs are directed against unmutated variant regions. Donors were largely white British and mainly female; clonal diversity was possibly underestimated.

About this clone itself: Its target is not known.

This TCR derives from an adult in good health. The chain uses TRBV7-9 and TRBJ2-2; TRBD1 might be the D (6 bases). The sample was peripheral blood, taken on day 0 of AZD1222 vaccination. The CDR3 protein is CASSFQGTNTGELFF. DNA for the CDR3: TGTGCCAGCAGCTTCCAGGGGACCAACACCGGGGAGCTGTTTTTT.